These 20 T cell receptor beta chains came from one sample sequenced in a study of Ad26.COV2.S vaccination and SARS-CoV-2 variants. Treatment in this sample: roughly 18 received Ad26.COV2.S at low or high dose, single or two shots; 5 received placebo; per-sample allocation not given. The samples were gathered on day 63 after the first injection of vaccine or placebo. Repertoires were generated with immunoSEQ multiplex PCR, while TCRdb's copy carries only in-frame clones and drops some. The sample consists of roughly 700,000 clones, about 90% of them appearing once. The sequences come from peripheral blood, collected in a trial of Ad26.COV2.S vaccine versus placebo. Receptors were obtained from a person aged 18 to 59 who received the Ad26.COV2.S COVID-19 vaccine or a placebo.

This chain joins TRBV19 and TRBJ2-1, with 9 bases fitting TRBD1. J lost 7 bases, V lost 5 bases, and 6 bases had no gene match. Germline CDR1 reads LNHDA; CDR2 reads SQIVND (reference sequence). There are 14 residues in the CDR3. CDR3 DNA: TGTGCCAGTAGTGACGGGACAGGGTTGAATGAGCAGTTCTTC. Protein sequence: CASSDGTGLNEQFF.

The chain uses TRBV14 and TRBJ2-1; no firm D call. The ends were cut back, 0 bases at V and 6 bases at J, with 6 bases in the middle. This CDR3 spans 13 amino acids. Germline CDR1 is SGHDN and CDR2 is FVKESK. CDR3 sequence reads: CASSQDVGNEQFF. The CDR3 DNA reads TGTGCCAGCAGCCAAGACGTCGGCAATGAGCAGTTCTTC.

The genes are TRBV19 and TRBJ1-6, with TRBD1 identical over 9 bases. There are 14 residues in the CDR3. Germline trimming cut 5 bases from V and 10 bases from J; bases unmatched to any gene: 6. Germline CDR1 and CDR2: LNHDA and SQIVND (reference sequence). The CDR3 region is CASSAGTGSSPLHF. CDR3 DNA: TGTGCCAGTAGTGCCGGGACAGGGAGCTCACCCCTCCACTTT. Full variable domain (remainder filled in from reference TRBV19 and TRBJ1-6): DGGITQSPKYLFRKEGQNVTLSCEQNLNHDAMYWYRQDPGQGLRLIYYSQIVNDFQKGDIAEGYSVSREKKESFPLTVTSAQKNPTAFYLCASSAGTGSSPLHFGNGTRLTVT.

This clone was seen once. The chain has TRBV18 and TRBJ1-2, with 9 positions matching TRBD1. CDR3 length: 13 residues. CDR1 is KGHSH and CDR2 is LQKENI in the germline V gene. Losses at the gene ends were 3 bases for V and 8 bases for J; bases not matched to a gene: 4. In nucleotides, the CDR3 is TGTGCCAGCTCACCTACAGGGGGCTTCGGCTACACCTTC. Translation: CASSPTGGFGYTF.

Turning to this clone: Other DNA sequences in the same sample also yield this CDR3. The chain recombines TRBV6-2 or TRBV6-3 with TRBJ2-7, with a possible D match to TRBD2 (6 bases). The germline V and J ends were trimmed by 5 bases and 4 bases, with 6 bases remaining between them. The CDR3 spans 11 residues. Germline assignment: CDR1 MNHEY and CDR2 SVGEGT. For the CDR3, the DNA is TGTGCCAGCAGTCGGGGGTACGAGCAGTACTTC. Translation gives CASSRGYEQYF.

This chain uses TRBV10-1 with TRBJ2-5; D not certain. V lost 4 bases, J lost 4 bases, and 13 bases lay in between. CDR3 length equals 14 residues. CDR1 is WNHNN, CDR2 SYGVQD, per germline (reference sequence). CDR3 DNA: TGCGCCAGCAGTGCGGGCGGTGGAGCAGAGACCCAGTACTTC. Encoded protein: CASSAGGGAETQYF.

The genes are TRBV7-8 and TRBJ1-6; D is perhaps TRBD1 (5 bases). Germline V gene sequence: CDR1 SGHVS, CDR2 FQNEAQ. Trimming cost V 8 bases and J 5 bases, with 10 bases left between them. CDR3 length equals 13 residues. Written as DNA, the CDR3 is TGTGCCAGCCGAAGACAGAATAATTCACCCCTCCACTTT. Translation: CASRRQNNSPLHF.

The gene calls are TRBV7-9 and TRBJ2-5, with 7 bases identical to TRBD2. CDR1 and CDR2 (germline): SEHNR, FQNEAQ (reference sequence). V was pared by 7 bases and J by 5 bases, with 4 bases of the junction left unmatched. This CDR3 spans 12 amino acids. The CDR3 nucleotides read TGTGCCAGCAACCCGGGAGGTGAGACCCAGTACTTC. It encodes CASNPGGETQYF.

In its sample, this clone was seen once. This rearrangement joins TRBV5-1 to TRBJ2-1; D remains ambiguous. Deletions cut 7 bases from V and 5 bases from J, with 10 bases between. The CDR3 sequence is 12 residues long. CDR1 and CDR2 (germline): SGHRS, YFSETQ. CDR3 loop: CASRITNNEQFF. CDR3 sequence (DNA): TGCGCCAGCCGTATTACGAACAATGAGCAGTTCTTC.

The chain links TRBV11-2 to TRBJ1-5; 10 nucleotides match TRBD1. CDR3 length equals 15 residues. Germline lookup yields CDR1 SGHAT and CDR2 FQNNGV. V trimming: 4 bases; J trimming: 7 bases; junction bases outside the gene matches: 7. CDR3 coding DNA: TGTGCCAGCAGCTCGACAGGGGGCATAGAGCAGCCCCAGCATTTT. This sequence encodes CASSSTGGIEQPQHF.

This chain joins TRBV18 and TRBJ1-2; D not certain. This CDR3 has 13 amino acids. Germline V CDR1 and CDR2: KGHSH, LQKENI. V gave up 2 bases and J gave up 4 bases, with 8 bases separating them. The CDR3 here is CASSPESFYGYTF. DNA for the CDR3: TGTGCCAGCTCACCAGAGAGTTTCTATGGCTACACCTTC.

The chain recombines TRBV24-1 with TRBJ1-2; tentatively, D is TRBD1 (5 bases). The V end was cut by 4 bases, the J end by 7 bases, with 9 bases between. The germline gives CDR1 KGHDR, CDR2 SFDVKD. The CDR3 sequence is 12 residues long. CDR3 sequence (DNA): TGTGCCACCAGTGAGACAGCGGGTGGCTACACCTTC. Its translation: CATSETAGGYTF.

The rearrangement links TRBV9 to TRBJ2-2, with 11 bases identical to TRBD1. Per germline, CDR1 SGDLS and CDR2 YYNGEE. J gave up 6 bases and V 0 bases, and 1 base lay outside the gene matches. CDR3 size: 15 residues. The chain's CDR3 is CASSVEGQGAGELFF. The CDR3 nucleotides read TGTGCCAGCAGCGTAGAGGGACAGGGGGCCGGGGAGCTGTTTTTT.

The sample holds many counts of this clone. The rearrangement links TRBV3-1 (or the pseudogene TRBV3-2) to TRBJ2-1; the match to TRBD2 covers 11 bases. The ends lost 4 bases at V and 6 bases at J; junction bases unmatched: 5. The germline V gene has CDR1 LGHDT and CDR2 YNNKEL (reference sequence). This CDR3 is 15 amino acids long. The CDR3 protein is CASSPSGRPPNEQFF. The CDR3 nucleotides read TGTGCCAGCAGCCCTAGCGGGAGGCCCCCCAATGAGCAGTTCTTC.

The chain has TRBV19 and TRBJ2-5; D unresolved. Germline CDR1 is LNHDA and CDR2 is SQIVND (reference sequence). The V end lost 3 bases, the J end lost 2 bases, and 19 bases lay between the germline ends. The CDR3 runs 17 residues. Here the CDR3 DNA reads TGTGCCAGTAGTATCGGTGTCCGGGCCTTGGGGCAAGAGACCCAGTACTTC. It yields the protein CASSIGVRALGQETQYF. The full variable domain, with the rest looked up from reference TRBV19 and TRBJ2-5, is DGGITQSPKYLFRKEGQNVTLSCEQNLNHDAMYWYRQDPGQGLRLIYYSQIVNDFQKGDIAEGYSVSREKKESFPLTVTSAQKNPTAFYLCASSIGVRALGQETQYFGPGTRLLVL.

This chain links TRBV5-6 with TRBJ1-2, with no clear D. Germline CDR1 and CDR2: SGHDT and YYEEEE. The CDR3 sequence is 13 residues long. V lost 1 base, J lost 8 bases, and 12 bases lay in between. The chain's CDR3 is CASSLNGPDGYTF. Here the CDR3 DNA reads TGTGCCAGCAGCTTGAATGGTCCGGACGGCTACACCTTC.

CDR3 protein: CASSYAGRGPPYEQYF. The CDR3 DNA is TGTGCCAGCAGTTACGCCGGCAGGGGGCCTCCCTACGAGCAGTACTTC. The chain carries TRBV6-5 and TRBJ2-7, with 8 positions matching TRBD1. Germline CDR1 and CDR2: MNHEY and SVGAGI. The CDR3 has 16 amino acids. The trim removed 2 bases at V and 2 bases at J, leaving 8 bases unmatched.

The chain is built from TRBV7-2 and TRBJ2-1; D is perhaps TRBD2 (5 bases). The V end lost 5 bases, the J end lost 5 bases, and 19 bases lay between the germline ends. Germline V lookup: CDR1 SGHTA, CDR2 FQGNSA. The CDR3 loop spans 16 amino acids. The CDR3 sequence: CASSLLRGSSHNEQFF. As DNA, the CDR3 is TGTGCCAGCAGCCTTTTACGGGGTAGCAGTCACAATGAGCAGTTCTTC.

The rearrangement links TRBV5-1 to TRBJ2-6, with D maybe TRBD1 (6 bases). Germline V lookup: CDR1 SGHRS, CDR2 YFSETQ. Trimming cost V 7 bases and J 2 bases, with 10 bases left between them. This CDR3 spans 14 amino acids. CDR3 sequence reads: CASLQGPGANVLTF. CDR3 in DNA: TGCGCCAGCCTACAGGGACCTGGGGCCAACGTCCTGACTTTC.

This chain uses TRBV10-3 with TRBJ1-5, with D tentatively TRBD1 (5 bases). CDR1 and CDR2 from the germline V gene are ENHRY and SYGVKD. V lost 2 bases to trimming and J lost 12 bases, with 14 bases between them. This CDR3 is built from 13 residues. The CDR3: CAISEVFTTGQHF. CDR3 coding DNA: TGTGCCATCAGTGAGGTATTCACCACAGGCCAGCATTTT.